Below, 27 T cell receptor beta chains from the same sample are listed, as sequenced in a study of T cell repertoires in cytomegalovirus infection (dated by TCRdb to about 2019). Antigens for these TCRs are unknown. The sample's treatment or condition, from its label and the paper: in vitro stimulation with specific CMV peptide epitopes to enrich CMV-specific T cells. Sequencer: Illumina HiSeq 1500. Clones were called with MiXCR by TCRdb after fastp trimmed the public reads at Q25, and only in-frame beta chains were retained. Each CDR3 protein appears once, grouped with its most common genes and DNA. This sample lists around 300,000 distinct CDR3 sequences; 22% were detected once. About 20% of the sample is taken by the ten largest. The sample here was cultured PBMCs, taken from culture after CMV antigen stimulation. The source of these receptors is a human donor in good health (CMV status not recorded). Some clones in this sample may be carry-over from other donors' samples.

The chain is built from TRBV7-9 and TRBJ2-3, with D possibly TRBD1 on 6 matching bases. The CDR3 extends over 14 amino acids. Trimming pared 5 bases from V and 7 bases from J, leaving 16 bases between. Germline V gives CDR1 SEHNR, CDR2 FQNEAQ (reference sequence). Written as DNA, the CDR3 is TGTGCCAGCAGCCCGGCTAGGGGGTGGAATACGCAGTATTTT. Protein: CASSPARGWNTQYF. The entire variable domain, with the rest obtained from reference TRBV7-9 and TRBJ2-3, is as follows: DTGVSQNPRHKITKRGQNVTFRCDPISEHNRLYWYRQTLGQGPEFLTYFQNEAQLEKSRLLSDRFSAERPKGSFSTLEIQRTEQGDSAMYLCASSPARGWNTQYFGPGTRLTVL.

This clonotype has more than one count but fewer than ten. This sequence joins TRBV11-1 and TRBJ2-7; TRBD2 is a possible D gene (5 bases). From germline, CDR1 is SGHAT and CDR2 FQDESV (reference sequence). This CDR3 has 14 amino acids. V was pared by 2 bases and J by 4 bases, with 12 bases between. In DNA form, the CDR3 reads TGTGCCAGCAGCTTATCGGCGGGTTCTTACGAGCAGTACTTC. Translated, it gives CASSLSAGSYEQYF.

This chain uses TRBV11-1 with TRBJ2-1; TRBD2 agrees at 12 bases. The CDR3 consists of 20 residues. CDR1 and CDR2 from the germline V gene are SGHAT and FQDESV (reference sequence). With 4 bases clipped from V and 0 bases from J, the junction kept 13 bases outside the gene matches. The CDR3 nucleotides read TGTGCCAGCAGCTCCAGCGGGGGACTAGCGGGTACGAGCTCCTACAATGAGCAGTTCTTC. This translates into CASSSSGGLAGTSSYNEQFF.

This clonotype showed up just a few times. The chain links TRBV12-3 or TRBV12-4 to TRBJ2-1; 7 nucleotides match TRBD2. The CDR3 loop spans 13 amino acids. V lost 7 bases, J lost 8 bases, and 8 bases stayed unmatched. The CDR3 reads CASMLSGRDEQFF. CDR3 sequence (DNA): TGTGCCAGCATGCTCTCTGGGAGGGATGAGCAGTTCTTC.

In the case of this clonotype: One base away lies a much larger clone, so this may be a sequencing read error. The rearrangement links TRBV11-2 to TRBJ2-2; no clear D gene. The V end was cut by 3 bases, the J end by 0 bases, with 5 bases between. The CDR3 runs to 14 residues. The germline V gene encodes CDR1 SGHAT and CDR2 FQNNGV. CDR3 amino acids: CASSFLANTGELFF. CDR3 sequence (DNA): TGTGCCAGCAGCTTCCTCGCGAACACCGGGGAGCTGTTTTTT.

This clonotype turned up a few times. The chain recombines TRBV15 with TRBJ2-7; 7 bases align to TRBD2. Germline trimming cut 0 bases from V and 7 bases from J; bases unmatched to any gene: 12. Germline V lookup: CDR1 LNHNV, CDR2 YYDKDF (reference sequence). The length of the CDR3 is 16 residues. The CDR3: CATSRDSRGRSGEQYF. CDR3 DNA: TGTGCCACCAGCAGAGATTCGCGCGGGAGATCAGGAGAGCAGTACTTC.

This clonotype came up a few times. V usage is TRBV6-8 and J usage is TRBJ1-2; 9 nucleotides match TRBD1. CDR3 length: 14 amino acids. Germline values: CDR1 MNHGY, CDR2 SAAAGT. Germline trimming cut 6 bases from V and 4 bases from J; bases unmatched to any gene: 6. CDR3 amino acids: CASRSPGQGYGYTF. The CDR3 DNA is TGTGCCAGCAGGTCTCCGGGACAGGGCTATGGCTACACCTTC.

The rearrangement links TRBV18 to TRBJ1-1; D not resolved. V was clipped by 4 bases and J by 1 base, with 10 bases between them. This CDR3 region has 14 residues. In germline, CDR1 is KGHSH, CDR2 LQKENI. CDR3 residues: CASSLDARNTEAFF. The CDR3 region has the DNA TGTGCCAGCTCACTAGACGCCAGGAACACTGAAGCTTTCTTT.

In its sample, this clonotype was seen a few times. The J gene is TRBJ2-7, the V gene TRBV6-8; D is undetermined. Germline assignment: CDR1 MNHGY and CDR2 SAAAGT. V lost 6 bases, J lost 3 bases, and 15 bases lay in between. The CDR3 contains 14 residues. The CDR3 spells CASSRALGHYEQYF. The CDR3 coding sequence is TGTGCCAGCAGCCGGGCCTTGGGCCACTACGAGCAGTACTTC.

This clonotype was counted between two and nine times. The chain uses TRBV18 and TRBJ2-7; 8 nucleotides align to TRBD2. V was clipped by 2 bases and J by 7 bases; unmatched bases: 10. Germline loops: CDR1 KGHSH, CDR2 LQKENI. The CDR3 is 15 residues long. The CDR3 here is CASSPIDGAGGEQYF. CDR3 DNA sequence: TGTGCCAGCTCACCAATCGATGGTGCGGGGGGTGAGCAGTACTTC.

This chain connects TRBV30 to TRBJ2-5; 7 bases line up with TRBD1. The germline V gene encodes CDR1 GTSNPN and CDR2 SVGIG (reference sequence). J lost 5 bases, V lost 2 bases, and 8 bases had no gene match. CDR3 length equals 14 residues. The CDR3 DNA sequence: TGTGCCTGGAGTCCAGCGAACAGGGGCGAGACCCAGTACTTC. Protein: CAWSPANRGETQYF.

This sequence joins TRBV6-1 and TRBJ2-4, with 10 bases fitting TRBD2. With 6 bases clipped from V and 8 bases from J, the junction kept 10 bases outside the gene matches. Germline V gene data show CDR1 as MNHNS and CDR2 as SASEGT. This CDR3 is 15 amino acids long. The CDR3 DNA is TGTGCCAGCAGAATCAGCGGGAGGGCCCTGGACATTCAGTACTTC. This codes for CASRISGRALDIQYF.

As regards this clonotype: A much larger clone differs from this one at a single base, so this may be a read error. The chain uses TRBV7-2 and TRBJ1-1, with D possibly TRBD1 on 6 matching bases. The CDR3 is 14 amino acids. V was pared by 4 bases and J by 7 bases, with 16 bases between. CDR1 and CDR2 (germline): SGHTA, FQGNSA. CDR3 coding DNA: TGTACCAGCAGCTCGACCCGACAGGCGCATGAAGCTTTCTTT. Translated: CTSSSTRQAHEAFF.

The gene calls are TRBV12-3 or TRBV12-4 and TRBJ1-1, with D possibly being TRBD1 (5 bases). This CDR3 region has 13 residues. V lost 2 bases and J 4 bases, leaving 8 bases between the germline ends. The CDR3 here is CASSLIGATEAFF. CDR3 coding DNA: TGTGCCAGCAGTTTAATTGGGGCCACTGAAGCTTTCTTT.

This CDR3 is CASSSRTGGFAYEQYF. The CDR3 DNA follows: TGTGCCAGCAGTTCTAGGACAGGGGGCTTTGCCTACGAGCAGTACTTC. The genes are TRBV28 and TRBJ2-7; 11 nucleotides align to TRBD1. V was clipped by 4 bases and J by 2 bases; unmatched bases: 7. This CDR3 is 16 amino acids long. Germline assignment: CDR1 MDHEN and CDR2 SYDVKM.

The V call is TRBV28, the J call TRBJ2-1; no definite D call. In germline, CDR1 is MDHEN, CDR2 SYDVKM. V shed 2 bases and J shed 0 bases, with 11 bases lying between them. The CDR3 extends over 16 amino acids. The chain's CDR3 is CASSLTLQSSYNEQFF. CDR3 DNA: TGTGCCAGCAGTTTAACCCTCCAGAGCTCCTACAATGAGCAGTTCTTC. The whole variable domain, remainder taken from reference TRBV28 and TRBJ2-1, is DVKVTQSSRYLVKRTGEKVFLECVQDMDHENMFWYRQDPGLGLRLIYFSYDVKMKEKGDIPEGYSVSREKKERFSLILESASTNQTSMYLCASSLTLQSSYNEQFFGPGTRLTVL.

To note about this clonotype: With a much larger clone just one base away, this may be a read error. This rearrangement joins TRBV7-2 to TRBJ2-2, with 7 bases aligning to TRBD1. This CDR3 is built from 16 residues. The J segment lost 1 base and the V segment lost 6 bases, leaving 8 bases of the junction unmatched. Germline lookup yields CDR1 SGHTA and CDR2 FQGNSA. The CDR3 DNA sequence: TGTGCCAGCAGACCCAGGGGGTCCATGAACACCGGGGAGCTGTTTTTT. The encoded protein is CASRPRGSMNTGELFF.

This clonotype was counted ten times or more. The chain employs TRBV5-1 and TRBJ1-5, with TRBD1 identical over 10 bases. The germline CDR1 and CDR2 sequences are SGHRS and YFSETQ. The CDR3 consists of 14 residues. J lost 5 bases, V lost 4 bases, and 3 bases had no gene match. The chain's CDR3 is CASSVGQGDQPQHF. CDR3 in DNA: TGCGCCAGCAGCGTCGGACAGGGGGATCAGCCCCAGCATTTT.

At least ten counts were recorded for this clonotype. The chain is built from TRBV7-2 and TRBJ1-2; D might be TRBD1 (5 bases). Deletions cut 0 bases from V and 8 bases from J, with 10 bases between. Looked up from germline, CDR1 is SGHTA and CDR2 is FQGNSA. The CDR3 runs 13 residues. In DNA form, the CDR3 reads TGTGCCAGCAGCTTAGCAACGGGGGACGGCTACACCTTC. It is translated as CASSLATGDGYTF.

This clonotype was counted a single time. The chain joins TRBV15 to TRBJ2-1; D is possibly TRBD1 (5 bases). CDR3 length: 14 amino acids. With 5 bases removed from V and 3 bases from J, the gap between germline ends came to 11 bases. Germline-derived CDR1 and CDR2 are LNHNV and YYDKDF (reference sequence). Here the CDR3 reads CATSGATGYNEQFF. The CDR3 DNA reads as TGTGCCACCAGCGGAGCAACAGGCTACAATGAGCAGTTCTTC.

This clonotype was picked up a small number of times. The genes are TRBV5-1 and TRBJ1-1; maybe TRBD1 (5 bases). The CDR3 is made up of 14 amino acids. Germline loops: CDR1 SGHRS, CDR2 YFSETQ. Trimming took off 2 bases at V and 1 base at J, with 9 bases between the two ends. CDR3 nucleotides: TGCGCCAGCAGCTTATGGCAGGGGAACACTGAAGCTTTCTTT. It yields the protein CASSLWQGNTEAFF.

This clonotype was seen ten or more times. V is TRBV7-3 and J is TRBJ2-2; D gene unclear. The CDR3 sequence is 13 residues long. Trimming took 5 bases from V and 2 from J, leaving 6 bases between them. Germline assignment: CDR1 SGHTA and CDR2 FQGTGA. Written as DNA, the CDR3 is TGTGCCAGCAGCCAAAGTAACACCGGGGAGCTGTTTTTT. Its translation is CASSQSNTGELFF. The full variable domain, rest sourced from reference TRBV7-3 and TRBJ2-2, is GAGVSQTPSNKVTEKGKYVELRCDPISGHTALYWYRQSLGQGPEFLIYFQGTGAADDSGLPNDRFFAVRPEGSVSTLKIQRTERGDSAVYLCASSQSNTGELFFGEGSRLTVL.

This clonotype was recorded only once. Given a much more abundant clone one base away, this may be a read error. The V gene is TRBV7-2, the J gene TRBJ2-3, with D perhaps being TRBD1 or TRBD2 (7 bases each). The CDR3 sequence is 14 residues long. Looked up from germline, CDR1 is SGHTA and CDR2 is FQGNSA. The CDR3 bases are TGTGCCAGCAGGCCCAGGGGGAGGGCAGATACGCGGTATTTT. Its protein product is CASRPRGRADTRYF.

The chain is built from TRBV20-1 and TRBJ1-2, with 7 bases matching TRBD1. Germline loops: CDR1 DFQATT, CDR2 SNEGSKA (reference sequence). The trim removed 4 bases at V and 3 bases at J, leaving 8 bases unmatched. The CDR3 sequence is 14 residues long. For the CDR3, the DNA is TGCAGTGCTAAGATGCAGGGGGGTGACTATGGCTACACCTTC. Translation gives CSAKMQGGDYGYTF.

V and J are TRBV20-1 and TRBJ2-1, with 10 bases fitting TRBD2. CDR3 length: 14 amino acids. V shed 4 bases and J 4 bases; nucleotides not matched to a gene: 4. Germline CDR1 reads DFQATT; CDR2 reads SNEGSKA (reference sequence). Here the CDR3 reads CSATGLASYNEQFF. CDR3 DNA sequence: TGCAGTGCTACGGGACTAGCGAGTTACAATGAGCAGTTCTTC.

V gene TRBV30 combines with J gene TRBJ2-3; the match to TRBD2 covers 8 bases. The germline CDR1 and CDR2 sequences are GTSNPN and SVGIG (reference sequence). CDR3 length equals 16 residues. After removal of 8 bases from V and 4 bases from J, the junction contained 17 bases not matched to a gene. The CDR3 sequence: CARSNLPSGRSDTQYF. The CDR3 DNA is TGTGCCAGGTCCAATCTTCCGAGCGGGAGATCAGATACGCAGTATTTT. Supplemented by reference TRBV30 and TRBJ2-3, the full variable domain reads SQTIHQWPATLVQPVGSPLSLECTVEGTSNPNLYWYRQAAGRGLQLLFYSVGIGQISSEVPQNLSASRPQDRQFILSSKKLLLSDSGFYLCARSNLPSGRSDTQYFGPGTRLTVL.

The CDR3 bases are TGCGCCAGCAGCCAAGTGGAGCGCTCGGGAGATTCAAACTATGGCTACACCTTC. Protein: CASSQVERSGDSNYGYTF. The chain couples TRBV4-1 to TRBJ1-2; unclear D gene. The CDR3 consists of 18 residues. Germline V gene sequence: CDR1 MGHRA, CDR2 YSYEKL. V shed 1 base and J shed 2 bases, with 20 bases lying between them.